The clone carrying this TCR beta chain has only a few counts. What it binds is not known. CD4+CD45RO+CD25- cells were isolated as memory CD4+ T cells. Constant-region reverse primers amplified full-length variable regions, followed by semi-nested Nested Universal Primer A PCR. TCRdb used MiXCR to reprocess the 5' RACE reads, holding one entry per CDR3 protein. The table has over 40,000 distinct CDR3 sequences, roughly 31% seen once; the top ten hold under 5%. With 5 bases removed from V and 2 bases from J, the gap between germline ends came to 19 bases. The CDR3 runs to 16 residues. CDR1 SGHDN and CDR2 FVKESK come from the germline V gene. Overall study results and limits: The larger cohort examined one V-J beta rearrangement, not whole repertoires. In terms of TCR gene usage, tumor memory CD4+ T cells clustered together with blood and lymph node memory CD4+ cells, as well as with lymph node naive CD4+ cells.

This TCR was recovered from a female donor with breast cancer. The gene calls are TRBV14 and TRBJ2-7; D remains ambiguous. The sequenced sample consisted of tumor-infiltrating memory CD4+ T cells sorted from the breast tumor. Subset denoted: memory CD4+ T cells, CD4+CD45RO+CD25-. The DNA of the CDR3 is TGTGCCAGCAGCTTTCACAGCTCGCCCTACGCCTACGAGCAGTACTTC. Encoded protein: CASSFHSSPYAYEQYF.